The 14 T cell receptor beta chains listed next were all sequenced from one sample in a study of T cell responses to AZD1222 COVID-19 vaccine (dated by TCRdb to about 2021). The time point label for this specimen denotes: about 28 days (+/-7) after the second vaccine dose. Receptor libraries were prepared by the immunoSEQ multiplex PCR assay. TCRdb carries this immuneACCESS record with in-frame sequences only. Its versions omit some clonotypes, under half of them owing to an unresolved V gene in the studies checked, with the rest unexplained. For this sample there are some 130,000 clones; approximately 91% appear just once. The ten largest clones represent 0.9% to 1.2% of the sample. The sample consisted of peripheral blood, taken 28 days after the second AZD1222 dose. All receptors derive from an adult who received the AZD1222 COVID-19 vaccine.

This chain joins TRBV9 and TRBJ1-1; D remains unclear. Trimming cost V 1 base and J 2 bases, with 6 bases left between them. Germline V CDR1 and CDR2: SGDLS, YYNGEE. The CDR3 spans 13 residues. Written as DNA, the CDR3 is TGTGCCAGCAGCGTAAGTCCTAACACTGAAGCTTTCTTT. Translating gives CASSVSPNTEAFF.

The rearrangement links TRBV7-8 to TRBJ2-3, with 8 bases fitting TRBD2. Unmatched junction bases numbered 7, after V lost 5 bases and J lost 3 bases. Germline V gene sequence: CDR1 SGHVS, CDR2 FQNEAQ. The CDR3 is 15 amino acids. CDR3 nucleotide sequence: TGTGCCAGCAGCCTGAGACTAGCGAGGACAGATACGCAGTATTTT. Its protein product is CASSLRLARTDTQYF.

The V call is TRBV7-8, the J call TRBJ1-3; D perhaps matches TRBD1 (6 bases). The CDR3 consists of 16 residues. The germline V and J ends were trimmed by 7 bases and 0 bases, with 16 bases remaining between them. CDR1 and CDR2 (germline): SGHVS, FQNEAQ. CDR3 loop: CASTRFTGPSGNTIYF. CDR3 DNA sequence: TGTGCCAGCACCCGCTTTACAGGGCCCTCTGGAAACACCATATATTTT.

The chain uses TRBV6-2 or TRBV6-3 and TRBJ1-1; no clear D. Per the germline V gene, CDR1 is MNHEY and CDR2 is SVGEGT. Deletions cut 2 bases from V and 1 base from J, with 8 bases between. The CDR3 totals 14 residues. CDR3 in DNA: TGTGCCAGCAGTTACAGGTGGGAGAACACTGAAGCTTTCTTT. Encoded protein: CASSYRWENTEAFF.

The chain combines TRBV30 with TRBJ2-1; D gene ambiguous. CDR1 and CDR2 (germline): GTSNPN, SVGIG (reference sequence). Trimming shortened V by 4 bases and J by 0 bases, and 13 bases separated the two germline ends. This CDR3 region has 15 residues. CDR3 sequence (DNA): TGTGCCTGGACGGTTACCGGAAGCTCCTACAATGAGCAGTTCTTC. This codes for CAWTVTGSSYNEQFF.

The DNA for the CDR3 is TGTGCCAGCAGTTTATCGGCTTCCTATGGCTACACCTTC. This codes for CASSLSASYGYTF. V gene TRBV28 combines with J gene TRBJ1-2; the D is unclear. Trimming cost V 1 base and J 4 bases, with 7 bases left between them. The germline gives CDR1 MDHEN, CDR2 SYDVKM. This CDR3 comprises 13 residues.

The chain combines TRBV3-1 (or the pseudogene TRBV3-2) with TRBJ1-4; D not certain. Germline V gives CDR1 LGHDT, CDR2 YNNKEL (reference sequence). With 1 base removed from V and 8 bases from J, the gap between germline ends came to 17 bases. This CDR3 comprises 16 residues. CDR3 amino acids: CASSQGLTWTGEKLFF. The CDR3 DNA sequence: TGTGCCAGCAGCCAAGGACTCACCTGGACTGGGGAAAAACTGTTTTTT.

The rearrangement links TRBV28 to TRBJ2-1; no reliable D call. CDR1 MDHEN and CDR2 SYDVKM come from the germline V gene. V was trimmed by 1 base and J by 12 bases, leaving 10 bases between them. The CDR3 runs to 12 residues. CDR3 coding DNA: TGTGCCAGCAGTTTATCCGTGTGGTGGCAGTTCTTC. This sequence encodes CASSLSVWWQFF.

CDR3 DNA sequence: TGTGCCAGCAGACCCGGGACAGCGGGGAACACTGAAGCTTTCTTT. It encodes CASRPGTAGNTEAFF. J is TRBJ1-1 and V is TRBV6-6; 7 bases match TRBD1. Germline loops: CDR1 MNHNY, CDR2 SVGAGI (reference sequence). The trim removed 6 bases at V and 1 base at J, leaving 8 bases unmatched. This CDR3 has 15 residues.

The J gene is TRBJ2-7, the V gene TRBV7-2, with a possible D match to TRBD2 (5 bases). CDR1 and CDR2 from the germline V gene are SGHTA and FQGNSA. Trimming removed 4 bases from V and 6 bases from J, with 13 bases in between. There are 13 residues in the CDR3. Here the CDR3 reads CASSSGPAGEQYF. CDR3 coding DNA: TGTGCCAGCAGCTCCGGACCTGCGGGCGAGCAGTACTTC.

CDR3 DNA: TGCGCCAGCAGCCCCGGCGGAGGCTTAGCCAAAAACATTCAGTACTTC. Amino acid sequence: CASSPGGGLAKNIQYF. The J gene is TRBJ2-4, the V gene TRBV5-1; weak D call: TRBD2 (5 bases). V was shortened by 4 bases and J by 0 bases, with 14 bases between the two germline ends. CDR3 length equals 16 residues. CDR1 SGHRS and CDR2 YFSETQ come from the germline V gene.

The CDR3 DNA reads TGTGCCAGCAGCCAAGATCGGGTAGGCACAGATACGCAGTATTTT. Protein product: CASSQDRVGTDTQYF. This chain uses TRBV3-1 (or the pseudogene TRBV3-2) with TRBJ2-3, with D uncertain. V was cut by 0 bases and J by 1 base, with 8 bases left in between. The length of the CDR3 is 15 residues. Germline lookup yields CDR1 LGHDT and CDR2 YNNKEL (reference sequence).

The gene calls are TRBV12-3 or TRBV12-4 and TRBJ1-4, with D uncertain. V lost 3 bases to trimming and J lost 8 bases, with 10 bases between them. The CDR3 is 13 residues long. The CDR3 is CASSLAEAEKLFF. DNA of the CDR3: TGTGCCAGCAGTTTGGCCGAAGCCGAAAAACTGTTTTTT.

This rearrangement joins TRBV18 to TRBJ2-5; D unresolved. CDR1 is KGHSH, CDR2 LQKENI, per germline. CDR3 length equals 14 residues. V gave up 3 bases and J gave up 4 bases, with 12 bases separating them. CDR3 coding DNA: TGTGCCAGCTCACCGGAACAAGTATCAGAGACCCAGTACTTC. It encodes CASSPEQVSETQYF.